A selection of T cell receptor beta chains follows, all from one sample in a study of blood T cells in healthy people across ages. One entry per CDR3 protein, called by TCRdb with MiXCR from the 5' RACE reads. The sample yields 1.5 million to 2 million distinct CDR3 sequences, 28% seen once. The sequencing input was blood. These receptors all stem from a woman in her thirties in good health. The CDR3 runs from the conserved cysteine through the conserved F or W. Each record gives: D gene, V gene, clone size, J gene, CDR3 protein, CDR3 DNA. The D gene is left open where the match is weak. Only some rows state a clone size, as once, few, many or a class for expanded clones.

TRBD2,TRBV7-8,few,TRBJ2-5,CASSLGLAGGGEETQYF,TGTGCCAGCAGCTTAGGATTAGCGGGAGGAGGCGAAGAGACCCAGTACTTC
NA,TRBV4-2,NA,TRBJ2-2,CASSWGRELFF,TGTGCCAGCAGCTGGGGACGGGAGCTGTTTTTT
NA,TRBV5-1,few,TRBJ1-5,CASSLGAASRNQPQHF,TGCGCCAGCAGCTTGGGGGCAGCCAGCCGCAATCAGCCCCAGCATTTT
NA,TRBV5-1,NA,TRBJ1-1,CASSLVPGQLEAFF,TGCGCCAGCAGCTTGGTCCCCGGTCAGCTTGAAGCTTTCTTT
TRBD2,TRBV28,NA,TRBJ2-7,CASSSRWGGGAGIYEQYF,TGTGCCAGCAGTTCCCGATGGGGCGGGGGGGCCGGTATCTACGAGCAGTACTTC
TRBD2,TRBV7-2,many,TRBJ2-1,CASSRPKKTSGNNEQFF,TGTGCCAGCAGCCGACCTAAGAAGACTAGCGGAAACAATGAGCAGTTCTTC
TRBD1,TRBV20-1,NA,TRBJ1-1,CSARAPRQGGGTEAFF,TGCAGTGCTAGAGCCCCTAGGCAGGGGGGTGGCACTGAAGCTTTCTTT
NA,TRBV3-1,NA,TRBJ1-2,CASSQAEGTYGYTF,TGTGCCAGCAGCCAGGCTGAGGGGACCTATGGCTACACCTTC
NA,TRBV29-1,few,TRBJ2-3,CSVVEGWEEADTQYF,TGCAGCGTGGTAGAAGGGTGGGAGGAGGCCGATACGCAGTATTTT
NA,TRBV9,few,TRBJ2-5,CASSVVPLASVGETQYF,TGTGCCAGCAGCGTAGTCCCGCTGGCTAGCGTGGGGGAGACCCAGTACTTC
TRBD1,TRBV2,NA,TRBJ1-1,CASTVPGQADGGRNTEAFF,TGTGCCAGCACAGTCCCGGGACAGGCGGACGGAGGAAGGAATACTGAAGCTTTCTTT
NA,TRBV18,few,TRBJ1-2,CASSPATGTSTYGYTF,TGTGCCAGCTCACCCGCGACCGGGACATCTACTTATGGCTACACCTTC
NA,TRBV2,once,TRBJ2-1,CASSRGRNEQFF,TGTGCCAGCAGTCGCGGAAGAAATGAGCAGTTCTTC
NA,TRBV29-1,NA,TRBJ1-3,CSVEWADTIYF,TGCAGCGTTGAATGGGCGGACACCATATATTTT
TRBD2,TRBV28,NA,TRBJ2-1,CASRRPSGGVDEQFF,TGTGCCAGCAGAAGGCCTAGCGGGGGTGTGGATGAGCAGTTCTTC
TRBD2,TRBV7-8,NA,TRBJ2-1,CASSPRLAGGPGGNEQFF,TGTGCCAGCAGCCCAAGACTAGCGGGAGGGCCCGGGGGGAATGAGCAGTTCTTC
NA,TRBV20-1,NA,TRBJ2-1,CSARSVRGLYNEQFF,TGCAGTGCTAGAAGCGTTCGGGGGTTATACAATGAGCAGTTCTTC
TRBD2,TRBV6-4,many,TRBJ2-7,CASIYWRGTGRLYEQYF,TGTGCCAGCATCTATTGGCGCGGGACCGGGAGGCTCTACGAGCAGTACTTC
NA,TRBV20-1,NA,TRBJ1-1,CSAGGGPEAFF,TGCAGTGCAGGGGGTGGGCCTGAAGCTTTCTTT